This TCR beta chain was captured in a study of T cell changes during pregnancy in multiple sclerosis. Repertoires were generated with immunoSEQ multiplex PCR, while TCRdb's copy carries only in-frame clones and drops some. The sample lists more than 50,000 clones; 91% were seen once. The sample in question was peripheral blood, obtained before pregnancy. The receptor was derived from a female donor with multiple sclerosis, enrolled in a pregnancy study.

CDR3 bases: TGTGCCAGCAGTGAACAGGGTAACTATGGCTACACCTTC. Translation gives CASSEQGNYGYTF. This chain joins TRBV6-1 and TRBJ1-2, with D possibly matching TRBD1 (5 bases). V lost 2 bases and J 1 base, leaving 5 bases between the germline ends. Germline V gene data show CDR1 as MNHNS and CDR2 as SASEGT. The CDR3 extends over 13 amino acids.